Listed here are 2 T cell receptor beta chains from one sample, sequenced in a study of blood T cells in healthy people across ages. Alongside a J-beta primer mix, a sample-barcoded 5' primer served in a second PCR lasting about 7 to 12 cycles. A single record per CDR3 protein comes from TCRdb applying MiXCR to the 5' RACE reads. The sample comprises about 1.6 million distinct CDR3 sequences, around 36% of which are singletons, and around 11% rests with the top ten. Sequencing was done on a sample of blood. These receptors were taken from a woman in her thirties in good health.

As concerns this clonotype: This sequence may be a read error, since a much larger clone differs from it by one base. In DNA, the CDR3 is TGTGCCAACAGCCAAGGACAGGGAGGCAAAAACATTCAGTACTTC. Translation gives CANSQGQGGKNIQYF. This sequence joins TRBV4-2 and TRBJ2-4, with TRBD1 matching 8 bases. The CDR3 totals 15 residues. From germline, CDR1 is LGHNA and CDR2 YNFKEQ.

The chain carries TRBV4-1 and TRBJ1-4, with D possibly matching TRBD1 (6 bases). V lost 0 bases, J lost 5 bases, and 13 bases lay in between. The CDR3 is made up of 16 amino acids. The V gene's germline CDR1 is MGHRA and CDR2 YSYEKL. In DNA, the CDR3 is TGCGCCAGCAGCCAAGATAGCAGGGGACGGAATGAAAAACTGTTTTTT. It is translated as CASSQDSRGRNEKLFF.